These 6 T cell receptor beta chains originate from one sample sequenced in a study of blood T cells in healthy people across ages. Sample-barcoded 5' priming and a J-beta primer mix drove a second PCR of about 7 to 11 cycles. From the 5' RACE reads, TCRdb called clonotypes with MiXCR, one entry per CDR3 protein. The sample shows 800,000 to 900,000 distinct CDR3 sequences, about 62% of them seen only once. Sequences were obtained from blood. The receptors were gathered from a man aged 25-40 years in good health.

V and J are TRBV20-1 and TRBJ2-1, with D perhaps TRBD1 (6 bases). This CDR3 contains 13 residues. CDR1 and CDR2 (germline): DFQATT, SNEGSKA (reference sequence). V was pared by 6 bases and J by 2 bases, with 11 bases between. The CDR3 reads CSATGTTYNEQFF. CDR3 DNA sequence: TGCAGTGCCACCGGGACAACCTACAATGAGCAGTTCTTC.

This chain links TRBV7-8 with TRBJ1-6; unclear D gene. CDR3 length: 17 residues. Trimming stripped 2 bases from V and 0 bases from J, with 11 bases between. Germline V gives CDR1 SGHVS, CDR2 FQNEAQ. CDR3 residues: CASSLSAPSSYNSPLHF. CDR3 nucleotide sequence: TGTGCCAGCAGCTTAAGCGCGCCTAGCTCCTATAATTCACCCCTCCACTTT. Filled out from reference TRBV7-8 and TRBJ1-6, the complete variable domain reads GAGVSQSPRYKVAKRGQDVALRCDPISGHVSLFWYQQALGQGPEFLTYFQNEAQLDKSGLPSDRFFAERPEGSVSTLKIQRTQQEDSAVYLCASSLSAPSSYNSPLHFGNGTRLTVT.

This clonotype was counted a few times. This chain links TRBV7-8 with TRBJ2-7, with TRBD2 matching over 7 bases. V lost 1 base and J lost 3; bases outside the gene matches: 6. Germline assignment: CDR1 SGHVS and CDR2 FQNEAQ. The CDR3 loop spans 15 amino acids. In DNA, the CDR3 is TGTGCCAGCAGCTTAGTTACGGGGGGATTCTACGAGCAGTACTTC. It is translated as CASSLVTGGFYEQYF. Supplemented by reference TRBV7-8 and TRBJ2-7, the full variable domain reads GAGVSQSPRYKVAKRGQDVALRCDPISGHVSLFWYQQALGQGPEFLTYFQNEAQLDKSGLPSDRFFAERPEGSVSTLKIQRTQQEDSAVYLCASSLVTGGFYEQYFGPGTRLTVT.

The chain carries TRBV6-2 or TRBV6-3 and TRBJ2-3, with TRBD1 as a possible D gene (6 bases). Trimming removed 10 bases from V and 1 base from J, with 18 bases in between. There are 15 residues in the CDR3. The germline gives CDR1 MNHEY, CDR2 SVGEGT. This CDR3 is CATTEQGPRTDTQYF. As DNA, the CDR3 is TGTGCCACTACAGAACAGGGTCCGCGCACAGATACGCAGTATTTT.

This chain links TRBV20-1 with TRBJ2-4; D is possibly TRBD2 (5 bases). With the DNA end fitting TRBJ2-7 better, the J assignment may be wrong. The CDR3 contains 13 residues. CDR1 and CDR2 from the germline V gene are DFQATT and SNEGSKA (reference sequence). As DNA, the CDR3 is TGCAGTGCTAGAGATCTCGGAGGCGACGAGCAGTACTTC. This translates into CSARDLGGDEQYF.

The chain joins TRBV5-1 to TRBJ1-6, with no clear D. This CDR3 contains 17 residues. Germline CDR1 and CDR2: SGHRS and YFSETQ. The V gene lost 1 base and the J gene lost 0 bases, with 11 bases spanning the gap. The CDR3 coding sequence is TGCGCCAGCAGCTTGTCCCAGGCTAGCTCCTATAATTCACCCCTCCACTTT. It yields the protein CASSLSQASSYNSPLHF. The variable domain in full, completed from reference TRBV5-1 and TRBJ1-6, reads KAGVTQTPRYLIKTRGQQVTLSCSPISGHRSVSWYQQTPGQGLQFLFEYFSETQRNKGNFPGRFSGRQFSNSRSEMNVSTLELGDSALYLCASSLSQASSYNSPLHFGNGTRLTVT.